This T cell receptor (beta chain) was obtained from a study of blood T cell repertoires in COVID-19 (dated by TCRdb to the early 2020s). For the wider study: Samples covering the acute and convalescent phases of COVID-19 were provided by collaborators in the United States, Italy and Spain. The material from the prospective study consisted of cDNA or gDNA derived from T cells, B-cell-depleted T cells, or PBMCs. Deeply sampled blood TCRbeta repertoires from subjects exposed to, actively infected with, or recovered from COVID-19 were included in the dataset. The repertoires were made available in a free public database intended to serve as a resource for research on the immune response to SARS-CoV-2. The samples were drawn from the first 160 participants of the ongoing ImmuneRACE study and from 950 to 1,500 subjects provided by 6 global collaborators. Sample metadata almost always included a de-identified subject ID, COVID-19 status, age in years and sex. HLA class I and class II types, where available, came from metadata supplied by the sample provider rather than from assay-based typing. On the study overall, not on this receptor specifically: The quantity of clinical and demographic metadata differed by source and by participant and was supplied without curation.

About this clone: Its antigen remains undetermined. No much larger clonotype is one base removed from it; base qualities were not supplied.

The germline ends are 22 bases apart after V is trimmed by 9 bases and J by 8 bases. The cysteine opens and the phenylalanine closes a CDR3 of 14 amino acids. Kept here is only the CDR3 DNA, which spans 42 bases and is read in frame from base 1. Reading the germline V gene gives CDR1 MDHEN and CDR2 SYDVKM. Participants in the prospective study were aged roughly 18 to 100 years, lived in approximately 26 United States geographic areas, and enrolled through a virtual design. To assign participants to cohorts, the prospective study relied on clinical history that participants themselves reported in a screening survey and a study questionnaire. Exposed participants had been in contact, within 2 weeks of entering the study, with a person who had a PCR-confirmed or clinician-diagnosed case of COVID-19. In the prospective study, whole blood, serum and a nasopharyngeal or oropharyngeal swab were collected from each participant by mobile phlebotomists. Prospective study participants could optionally give additional blood draws and questionnaires over an approximately two-month period. Before DNA extraction, prospective study blood samples were shipped either frozen or at room temperature.

TCRbeta CDR3 regions were amplified from genomic DNA by means of the immunoSEQ Assay, a bias-controlled multiplex PCR. In the paper's pipeline: The number of nucleated cells in each sample was estimated from the amplification of reference gene primers within the assay. To quantify the absolute abundance of each unique TCRbeta CDR3 rearrangement, sequence reads were collapsed and filtered. For each sample, productive Simpson clonality was calculated as the square root of Simpson's diversity index across productive rearrangements. In TCRdb, the immuneACCESS table is reduced to in-frame sequences with V and J assigned. These tables do not hold every clone; where another copy was compared, an unresolved V gene accounts for under half, and the others remain unexplained. V, J and clone size derive from that table, while D and trimming were established from the DNA sequence. The table for this sample lists 270,000 or so clones; about 91% of them were counted only once. Of the sample, 2.5% to 3% is held by the ten largest clones.

Here the chain combines TRBV28 and TRBJ1-1, with TRBD1 tentatively as D gene (5 bases match). This receptor was taken from a man in his forties who had been exposed to COVID-19. Sequenced: PBMCs or T cells enriched from blood (not recorded which). The bases are TGTGCCAGTCAGGGCCTACCCAGGGCCAAGGAAGCTTTCTTT. Translated, this gives CASQGLPRAKEAFF.